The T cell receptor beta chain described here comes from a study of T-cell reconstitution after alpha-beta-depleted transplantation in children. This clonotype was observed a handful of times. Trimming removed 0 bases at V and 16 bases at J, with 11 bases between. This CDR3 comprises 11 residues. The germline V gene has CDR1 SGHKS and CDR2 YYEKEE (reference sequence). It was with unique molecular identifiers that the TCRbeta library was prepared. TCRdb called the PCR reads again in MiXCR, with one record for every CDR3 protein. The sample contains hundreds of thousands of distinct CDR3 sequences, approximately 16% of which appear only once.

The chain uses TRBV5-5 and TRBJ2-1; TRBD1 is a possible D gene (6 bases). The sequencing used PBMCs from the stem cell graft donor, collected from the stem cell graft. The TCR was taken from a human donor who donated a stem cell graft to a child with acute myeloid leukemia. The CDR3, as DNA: TGTGCCAGCAGCTTGGGGGGGCCTTTCTTCTTC. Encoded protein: CASSLGGPFFF.